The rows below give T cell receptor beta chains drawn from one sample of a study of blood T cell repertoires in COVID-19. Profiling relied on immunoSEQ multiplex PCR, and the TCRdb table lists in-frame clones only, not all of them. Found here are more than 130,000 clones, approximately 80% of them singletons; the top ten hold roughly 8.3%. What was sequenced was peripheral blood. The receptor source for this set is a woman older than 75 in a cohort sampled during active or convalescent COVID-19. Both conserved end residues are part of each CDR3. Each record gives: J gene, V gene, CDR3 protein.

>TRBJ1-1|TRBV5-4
CASSFRNTEAFF
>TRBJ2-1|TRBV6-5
CASSPTEGPYNEQFF
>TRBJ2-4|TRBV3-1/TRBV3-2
CASSQASGIYF
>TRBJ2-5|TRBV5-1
CASSPGQGKETQYF
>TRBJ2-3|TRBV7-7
CASSPTRTSTDTQYF
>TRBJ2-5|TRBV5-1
CASSPRRETQYF
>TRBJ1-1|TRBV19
CASSLLPGQANTEAFF
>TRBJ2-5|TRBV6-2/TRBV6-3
CASSYRPRQGETQYF
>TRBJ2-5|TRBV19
CASRRTGDLETQYF
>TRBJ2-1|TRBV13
CASSPGLAGGYNEQFF
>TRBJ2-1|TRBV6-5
CASSIKGGPYNEQFF
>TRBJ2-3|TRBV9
CASSVQGAWKHF
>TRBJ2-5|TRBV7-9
CASSLDRAETQYF
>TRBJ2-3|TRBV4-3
CASSQEFVGDTQYF
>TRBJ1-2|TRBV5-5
CASRSTANYGYTF
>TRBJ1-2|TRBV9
CASSVVPGLDYGYTF
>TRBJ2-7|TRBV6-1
CASSEVRRVQYF
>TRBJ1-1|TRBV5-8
CASSFPGVTEAFF